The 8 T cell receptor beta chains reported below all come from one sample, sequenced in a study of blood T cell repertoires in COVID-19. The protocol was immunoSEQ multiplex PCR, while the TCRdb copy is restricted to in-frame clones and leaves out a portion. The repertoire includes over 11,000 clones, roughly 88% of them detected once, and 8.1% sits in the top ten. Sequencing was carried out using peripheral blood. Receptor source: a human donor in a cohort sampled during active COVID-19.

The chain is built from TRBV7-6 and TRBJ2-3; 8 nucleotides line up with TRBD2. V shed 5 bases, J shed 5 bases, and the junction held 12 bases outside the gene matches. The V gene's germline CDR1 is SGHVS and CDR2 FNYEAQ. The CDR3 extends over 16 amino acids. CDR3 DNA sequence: TGTGCCAGCAGCCCTGGAGCGGGGGCCGTGGGAGATACGCAGTATTTT. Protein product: CASSPGAGAVGDTQYF.

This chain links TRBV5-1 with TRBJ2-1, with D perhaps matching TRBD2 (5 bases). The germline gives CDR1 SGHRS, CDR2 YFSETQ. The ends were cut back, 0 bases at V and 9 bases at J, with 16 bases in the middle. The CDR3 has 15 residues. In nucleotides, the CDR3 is TGCGCCAGCAGCTTGGCGAGCGGTCCCAGCGGTGAGCAGTTCTTC. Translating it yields CASSLASGPSGEQFF.

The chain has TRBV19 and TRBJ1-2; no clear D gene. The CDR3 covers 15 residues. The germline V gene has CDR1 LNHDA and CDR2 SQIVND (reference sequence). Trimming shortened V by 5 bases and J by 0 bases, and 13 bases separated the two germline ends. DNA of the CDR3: TGTGCCAGTAGTCAAGTCGGGTTCACTAACTATGGCTACACCTTC. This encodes CASSQVGFTNYGYTF.

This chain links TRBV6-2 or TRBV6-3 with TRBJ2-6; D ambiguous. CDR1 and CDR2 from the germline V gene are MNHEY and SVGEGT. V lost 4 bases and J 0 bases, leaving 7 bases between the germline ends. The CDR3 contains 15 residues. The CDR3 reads CASSSRGSGANVLTF. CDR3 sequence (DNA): TGTGCCAGCAGTTCGAGAGGCTCTGGGGCCAACGTCCTGACTTTC.

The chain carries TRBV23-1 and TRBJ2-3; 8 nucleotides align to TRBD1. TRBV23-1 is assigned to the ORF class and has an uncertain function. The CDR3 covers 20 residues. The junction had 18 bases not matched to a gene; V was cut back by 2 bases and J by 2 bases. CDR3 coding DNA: TGCGCCAGCAGTCAAAATCAGGAAATGGACAGGGCCGAAGACACAGATACGCAGTATTTT. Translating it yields CASSQNQEMDRAEDTDTQYF.

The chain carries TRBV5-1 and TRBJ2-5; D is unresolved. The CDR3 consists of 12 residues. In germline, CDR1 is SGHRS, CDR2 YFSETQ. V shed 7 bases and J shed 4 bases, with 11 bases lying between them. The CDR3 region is CASARLGETQYF. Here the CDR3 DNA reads TGCGCCAGCGCTAGGCTCGGAGAGACCCAGTACTTC.

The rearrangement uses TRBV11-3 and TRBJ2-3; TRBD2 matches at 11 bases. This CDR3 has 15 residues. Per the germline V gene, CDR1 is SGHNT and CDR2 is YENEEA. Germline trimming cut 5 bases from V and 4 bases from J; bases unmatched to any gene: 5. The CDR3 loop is CASSKTSGIADTQYF. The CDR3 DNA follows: TGTGCCAGCAGCAAGACTAGCGGGATTGCAGATACGCAGTATTTT.

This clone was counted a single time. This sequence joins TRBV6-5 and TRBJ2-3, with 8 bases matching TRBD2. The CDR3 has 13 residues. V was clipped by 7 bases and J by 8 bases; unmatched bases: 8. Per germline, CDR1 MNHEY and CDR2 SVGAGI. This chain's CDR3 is CASMVAGIGTQYF. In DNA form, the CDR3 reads TGTGCCAGCATGGTAGCGGGGATCGGTACGCAGTATTTT.